This T cell receptor (beta chain) was documented in a study of cytomegalovirus exposure and HLA in healthy donors. Across the study: A previous analysis identified 90 million to 140 million unique TCR beta sequences derived from roughly 180 million T cells. Regarding the study as a whole: Investigators reported 150 to 200 TCR beta chains as tied to cytomegalovirus. CMV antigen specificity of a few CMV-associated chains was confirmed in vitro.

The germline V and J ends were trimmed by 5 bases and 4 bases, with 14 bases remaining between them. CDR1 SGHTA and CDR2 FQGNSA come from the germline V gene. The CDR3 runs 15 residues. Worth noting for this clone: Its antigen is unknown.

The PCR had 60 Vbeta and 13 Jbeta primers. The assay was immunoSEQ multiplex PCR, and TCRdb's table has in-frame clones only and misses some. This sample has about 68,000 clones, with roughly four fifths found just once. The V gene is TRBV7-2, the J gene TRBJ2-2, with D tentatively TRBD1 (6 bases). Material: PBMCs. The receptor comes from a human donor in good health. This chain's CDR3 is CASSPPRGATGELFF. The CDR3, as DNA: TGTGCCAGCAGCCCGCCCAGGGGTGCCACCGGGGAGCTGTTTTTT.